Listed here is a single T cell receptor (beta chain). The sample is drawn from a study of beta chain features in type 1 diabetes. Expressed TCRB transcripts were sequenced, since all the RNA that had been isolated was reverse transcribed. The repertoire was sequenced with immunoSEQ multiplex PCR; TCRdb's copy has only in-frame clones and lacks some. The sample holds roughly 330,000 clones, roughly 11% seen once. This CDR3 is built from 15 residues. Germline V gene data show CDR1 as SNHLY and CDR2 as FYNNEI. V shed 7 bases, J shed 8 bases, and the junction held 11 bases outside the gene matches. The chain joins TRBV2 to TRBJ1-4; 9 bases map to TRBD1. The TCR originated in a woman aged 25 to 39 in good health. Specimen: naive CD4+ T cells from blood. The CDR3 DNA is TGTGCCAGCAAGATTTCCGGGACAGGGAGAGAAAAACTGTTTTTT. Protein product: CASKISGTGREKLFF.